The 26 T cell receptor beta chains listed next were all sequenced from one sample in a study of blood T cell repertoires in COVID-19. TCRdb keeps only in-frame clones here, not all; method: immunoSEQ multiplex PCR. The table records about 210,000 clones, more than 80% of them present only once. Source material: PBMCs or T cells enriched from blood (not recorded which). The origin of the receptors is a man aged 40-49 years who had recovered from COVID-19.

The rearrangement joins TRBV5-1 to TRBJ2-5; either TRBD1 or TRBD2 may supply D (5 bases each). V was pared by 4 bases and J by 7 bases, with 14 bases between. Looked up from germline, CDR1 is SGHRS and CDR2 is YFSETQ. This CDR3 comprises 13 residues. For the CDR3, the DNA is TGCGCCAGCAGCCTGGGAGACCAGGGGACCCAGTACTTC. It codes for CASSLGDQGTQYF.

The chain links TRBV3-1 (or the pseudogene TRBV3-2) to TRBJ2-7, with 10 bases identical to TRBD2. V was pared by 4 bases and J by 4 bases, with 4 bases of the junction left unmatched. The CDR3 spans 14 residues. Germline V lookup: CDR1 LGHDT, CDR2 YNNKEL (reference sequence). Written as DNA, the CDR3 is TGTGCCAGCAGCCCGTGGACTAGCGGATACGAGCAGTACTTC. Translating gives CASSPWTSGYEQYF.

The chain uses TRBV2 and TRBJ1-2; 9 positions agree with TRBD1. CDR1 and CDR2 (germline): SNHLY, FYNNEI. V was clipped by 5 bases and J by 2 bases; unmatched bases: 3. The CDR3 loop spans 14 amino acids. As DNA, the CDR3 is TGTGCCAGCAGTTCCGGGACAGGGAACTATGGCTACACCTTC. Encoded protein: CASSSGTGNYGYTF.

The CDR3 here is CSAKTGGGYTF. CDR3 bases: TGCAGTGCAAAGACAGGGGGCGGCTACACCTTC. The chain has TRBV20-1 and TRBJ1-2; 10 nucleotides agree with TRBD1. Germline values: CDR1 DFQATT, CDR2 SNEGSKA (reference sequence). V shed 6 bases and J 8 bases; nucleotides not matched to a gene: 3. This CDR3 region has 11 residues.

With regard to this clone: The sample has other DNA sequences that encode this CDR3 too. CDR3 protein: CASSPLAGYEQYF. As DNA, the CDR3 is TGTGCCAGCAGTCCACTAGCAGGCTACGAGCAGTACTTC. The J gene is TRBJ2-7, the V gene TRBV12-3 or TRBV12-4; tentative D call: TRBD2 (6 bases). V lost 5 bases to trimming and J lost 3 bases, with 11 bases between them. This CDR3 has 13 amino acids.

This clone was detected only a few times. V and J are TRBV4-1 and TRBJ1-5, with D perhaps TRBD1 (5 bases). Germline CDR1 and CDR2: MGHRA and YSYEKL. The CDR3 spans 15 residues. Trimming took off 4 bases at V and 2 bases at J, with 12 bases between the two ends. DNA of the CDR3: TGCGCCAGCAGCCCGCGGGGGGACGGCAATCAGCCCCAGCATTTT. This encodes CASSPRGDGNQPQHF.

The genes are TRBV6-5 and TRBJ2-7; maybe TRBD1 (6 bases). CDR1 and CDR2 from the germline V gene are MNHEY and SVGAGI. The CDR3 runs to 13 residues. Trimming shortened V by 0 bases and J by 9 bases, and 12 bases separated the two germline ends. The chain's CDR3 is CASSYSAKTGQYF. DNA of the CDR3: TGTGCCAGCAGTTACTCGGCCAAGACAGGGCAGTACTTC.

Only one count was recorded for this clone. The genes are TRBV6-5 and TRBJ2-7, with TRBD1 as a possible D gene (5 bases). The CDR3 consists of 12 residues. CDR1 and CDR2 (germline): MNHEY, SVGAGI. Trimming removed 3 bases from V and 3 bases from J, with 6 bases in between. The CDR3 DNA reads as TGTGCCAGCAGTTATCAGGGCTACGAGCAGTACTTC. Its protein product is CASSYQGYEQYF.

The chain combines TRBV30 with TRBJ1-5, with TRBD1 matching 7 bases. CDR1 and CDR2 from the germline V gene are GTSNPN and SVGIG (reference sequence). The CDR3 contains 14 residues. The trim removed 3 bases at V and 6 bases at J, leaving 8 bases unmatched. The CDR3 DNA follows: TGTGCCTGGAGCGAGGGACAGAAGGTTCAGCCCCAGCATTTT. Its protein is CAWSEGQKVQPQHF.

V gene TRBV7-9 combines with J gene TRBJ2-1; TRBD2 matches at 7 bases. This CDR3 region has 13 residues. V shed 7 bases and J 9 bases; nucleotides not matched to a gene: 9. The germline V gene has CDR1 SEHNR and CDR2 FQNEAQ (reference sequence). The CDR3 nucleotides are TGTGCCAGCATCTCAGGACTAGTCGGTGAGCAGTTCTTC. As protein: CASISGLVGEQFF.

The CDR3: CSARVQREQYF. Written as DNA, the CDR3 is TGCAGTGCTAGGGTCCAGCGGGAGCAGTACTTC. V usage is TRBV20-1 and J usage is TRBJ2-7; a weak D match, TRBD2 (5 bases). This CDR3 is built from 11 residues. The V gene's germline CDR1 is DFQATT and CDR2 SNEGSKA (reference sequence). Trimming removed 3 bases from V and 7 bases from J, with 10 bases in between.

This clone was found a few times. CDR3 amino acids: CASSLGAETQYF. CDR3 sequence (DNA): TGTGCCAGCAGCTTAGGAGCCGAAACGCAGTATTTT. J is TRBJ2-3 and V is TRBV11-2; D unresolved. V lost 1 base to trimming and J lost 9 bases, with 8 bases between them. Per the germline V gene, CDR1 is SGHAT and CDR2 is FQNNGV. The CDR3 runs 12 residues.

This sequence joins TRBV2 and TRBJ2-1, with D maybe TRBD2 (6 bases). Trimming left V 6 bases short and J 4 bases short, with 16 bases between. The V gene's germline CDR1 is SNHLY and CDR2 FYNNEI. The CDR3 sequence is 15 residues long. CDR3 coding DNA: TGTGCCAGCAGAACTATAGGGACTCAGTACAATGAGCAGTTCTTC. This codes for CASRTIGTQYNEQFF.

This rearrangement joins TRBV18 to TRBJ2-7; the D gene is possibly TRBD2 (6 bases). Germline V lookup: CDR1 KGHSH, CDR2 LQKENI. Trimming left V 2 bases short and J 3 bases short, with 8 bases between. This CDR3 spans 13 amino acids. The CDR3, as DNA: TGTGCCAGCTCACCATGGGGGGACTACGAGCAGTACTTC. This sequence encodes CASSPWGDYEQYF.

Only a few counts were recorded for this clone. This rearrangement joins TRBV19 to TRBJ1-2, with 9 bases lining up with TRBD1. V dropped 7 bases and J dropped 6; count of bases not matched to a gene: 9. CDR3 length: 14 amino acids. Germline V gives CDR1 LNHDA, CDR2 SQIVND (reference sequence). DNA for the CDR3: TGTGCCAGTATCGACAGGGGGGAAAGGCATGGCTACACCTTC. Translation gives CASIDRGERHGYTF.

This clone was seen a few times. This chain joins TRBV9 and TRBJ1-1; 8 bases align to TRBD1. Germline V gene data show CDR1 as SGDLS and CDR2 as YYNGEE. CDR3 length: 14 residues. The trim removed 3 bases at V and 10 bases at J, leaving 11 bases unmatched. Here the CDR3 DNA reads TGTGCCAGCAGCGACCCCTTAAGACAGGGGACAGCTTTCTTT. Its translation is CASSDPLRQGTAFF.

The chain links TRBV19 to TRBJ2-7; 7 nucleotides match TRBD1. Per germline, CDR1 LNHDA and CDR2 SQIVND (reference sequence). CDR3 length: 15 residues. The V gene end was trimmed by 5 bases and the J gene end by 2 bases; junction bases not matched to a gene: 9. Written as DNA, the CDR3 is TGTGCCAGTAGTGCCCGACAGGGTTACCCCTACGAGCAGTACTTC. It is translated as CASSARQGYPYEQYF.

The chain has TRBV7-2 and TRBJ2-5; 9 bases map to TRBD1. V dropped 6 bases and J dropped 6; count of bases not matched to a gene: 8. Germline CDR1 is SGHTA and CDR2 is FQGNSA. CDR3 length equals 14 residues. This CDR3 reads CASRRTGARQTQYF. CDR3 sequence (DNA): TGTGCCAGCAGACGGACAGGGGCGAGGCAGACCCAGTACTTC.

The rearrangement uses TRBV24-1 and TRBJ2-5; TRBD1 agrees at 8 bases. Germline V lookup: CDR1 KGHDR, CDR2 SFDVKD. V shed 9 bases, J shed 5 bases, and the junction held 13 bases outside the gene matches. The CDR3 totals 15 residues. The CDR3 here is CATAEGSGGRETQYF. The CDR3 DNA reads as TGTGCCACCGCAGAAGGGTCAGGGGGCAGGGAGACCCAGTACTTC.

The chain employs TRBV10-1 and TRBJ2-5; 7 bases fit TRBD2. The CDR3 contains 14 residues. Germline V lookup: CDR1 WNHNN, CDR2 SYGVQD (reference sequence). The trim removed 10 bases at V and 2 bases at J, leaving 10 bases unmatched. The CDR3 protein is CANAGLGEQETQYF. CDR3 bases: TGCGCCAATGCCGGACTAGGAGAACAAGAGACCCAGTACTTC.

This clone was picked up a small number of times. This sequence joins TRBV5-1 and TRBJ2-7, with D tentatively TRBD1 (5 bases). Germline CDR1 and CDR2: SGHRS and YFSETQ. V gave up 3 bases and J gave up 1 base, with 8 bases separating them. The length of the CDR3 is 13 residues. CDR3 region: CASSSTASYEQYF. CDR3 nucleotides: TGCGCCAGCAGCTCGACAGCTTCCTACGAGCAGTACTTC. The full variable domain, completed using reference TRBV5-1 and TRBJ2-7, is KAGVTQTPRYLIKTRGQQVTLSCSPISGHRSVSWYQQTPGQGLQFLFEYFSETQRNKGNFPGRFSGRQFSNSRSEMNVSTLELGDSALYLCASSSTASYEQYFGPGTRLTVT.

The rearrangement uses TRBV14 and TRBJ1-1; D gene uncertain. Trimming pared 1 base from V and 3 bases from J, leaving 3 bases between. Germline CDR1 is SGHDN and CDR2 is FVKESK. The CDR3 runs to 12 residues. CDR3 sequence: CASSQAYTEAFF. The CDR3 DNA reads TGTGCCAGCAGCCAAGCCTACACTGAAGCTTTCTTT.

This sequence joins TRBV19 and TRBJ1-4; 11 bases are a match to TRBD1. J was trimmed by 3 bases and V by 8 bases; bases with no gene match: 5. This CDR3 is 15 amino acids long. Germline CDR1 and CDR2: LNHDA and SQIVND (reference sequence). The CDR3 loop is CASRTGGVSNEKLFF. The CDR3 DNA sequence: TGTGCCAGTCGGACAGGGGGCGTCTCTAATGAAAAACTGTTTTTT.

The V call is TRBV20-1, the J call TRBJ1-5; D gene ambiguous. The germline CDR1 and CDR2 sequences are DFQATT and SNEGSKA (reference sequence). With 3 bases removed from V and 7 bases from J, the gap between germline ends came to 19 bases. CDR3 length: 15 residues. Written as DNA, the CDR3 is TGCAGTGCTAGTGAGGGTTTGGGAAGAGGGCAGCCCCAGCATTTT. Its protein product is CSASEGLGRGQPQHF.

Only a few counts were recorded for this clone. The DNA for the CDR3 is TGCGCCAGCAGCCAAGATCGTCTCTCAGAATCGGGGTGGAGGAACACTGAAGCTTTCTTT. Amino acids: CASSQDRLSESGWRNTEAFF. This chain connects TRBV4-1 to TRBJ1-1; the D is unclear. The V gene lost 0 bases and the J gene lost 1 base, with 24 bases spanning the gap. This CDR3 spans 20 amino acids. Germline lookup yields CDR1 MGHRA and CDR2 YSYEKL.

V gene TRBV15 combines with J gene TRBJ1-5, with a weak D call TRBD1 (6 bases). Germline-derived CDR1 and CDR2 are LNHNV and YYDKDF (reference sequence). V was clipped by 3 bases and J by 6 bases, with 9 bases between them. This CDR3 has 13 residues. The CDR3, as DNA: TGTGCCACCAGCAGGGACAGTAGTCAGCCCCAGCATTTT. Encoded protein: CATSRDSSQPQHF.